These 26 T cell receptor beta chains originate from one sample sequenced in a study of blood T cell repertoires in COVID-19. The table came from immunoSEQ multiplex PCR; TCRdb's copy has only in-frame clones and leaves some out. The profile covers 170,000 or so clones, with more than 75% appearing a single time and roughly 7.3% taken by the ten largest. Sample: PBMCs or T cells enriched from blood (not recorded which). Receptors were obtained from a woman in her forties or fifties who had recovered from COVID-19.

The CDR3 protein is CASSDRAGDTGELFF. CDR3 nucleotides: TGTGCCAGCAGTGATAGAGCGGGAGACACCGGGGAGCTGTTTTTT. The chain couples TRBV2 to TRBJ2-2, with 8 bases lining up with TRBD2. The CDR3 loop spans 15 amino acids. Germline loops: CDR1 SNHLY, CDR2 FYNNEI. V lost 3 bases to trimming and J lost 3 bases; unmatched junction nucleotides: 3.

This chain connects TRBV6-4 to TRBJ2-3; D not resolved. In germline, CDR1 is MRHNA, CDR2 SNTAGT. The CDR3 has 14 amino acids. V was pared by 4 bases and J by 3 bases, with 11 bases between. The CDR3, as DNA: TGTGCCAGCAGTGTGGAGCTCGGTACAGATACGCAGTATTTT. Its protein product is CASSVELGTDTQYF.

This sequence joins TRBV28 and TRBJ1-5; D not certain. This CDR3 spans 15 amino acids. V lost 2 bases to trimming and J lost 1 base, with 9 bases between them. From germline, CDR1 is MDHEN and CDR2 SYDVKM. The CDR3 sequence is CASSLVTGSNQPQHF. The CDR3 DNA follows: TGTGCCAGCAGTTTAGTGACGGGGAGCAATCAGCCCCAGCATTTT.

This chain uses TRBV5-1 with TRBJ1-2; D remains unclear. This CDR3 has 14 amino acids. Deletions cut 5 bases from V and 4 bases from J, with 15 bases between. Germline CDR1 reads SGHRS; CDR2 reads YFSETQ. CDR3 sequence reads: CASRWEGATYGYTF. The CDR3 DNA sequence: TGCGCCAGCAGATGGGAGGGAGCCACCTATGGCTACACCTTC.

The chain couples TRBV11-2 to TRBJ2-3; D perhaps matches TRBD2 (6 bases). The germline V gene encodes CDR1 SGHAT and CDR2 FQNNGV. V was shortened by 4 bases and J by 4 bases, with 18 bases between the two germline ends. The CDR3 contains 16 residues. The CDR3 here is CASSYAGTPWADTQYF. In nucleotides, the CDR3 is TGTGCCAGCAGCTACGCCGGGACTCCTTGGGCAGATACGCAGTATTTT.

The chain recombines TRBV28 with TRBJ2-3; D remains unclear. CDR1 MDHEN and CDR2 SYDVKM come from the germline V gene. The CDR3 loop spans 13 amino acids. Trimming shortened V by 7 bases and J by 8 bases, and 16 bases separated the two germline ends. The CDR3 sequence is CASTYPPSGTQYF. CDR3 sequence (DNA): TGTGCCAGCACCTACCCGCCCTCGGGTACGCAGTATTTT. Full variable domain (missing parts from reference TRBV28 and TRBJ2-3): DVKVTQSSRYLVKRTGEKVFLECVQDMDHENMFWYRQDPGLGLRLIYFSYDVKMKEKGDIPEGYSVSREKKERFSLILESASTNQTSMYLCASTYPPSGTQYFGPGTRLTVL.

This clone appeared a single time. This chain uses TRBV29-1 with TRBJ2-3, with unresolved D. The germline CDR1 and CDR2 sequences are SQVTM and ANQGSEA. The CDR3 has 15 amino acids. Trimming removed 5 bases from V and 0 bases from J, with 15 bases in between. CDR3 residues: CSVLYRSTSTDTQYF. The DNA of the CDR3 is TGCAGCGTTCTCTATAGATCTACTAGCACAGATACGCAGTATTTT.

This chain links TRBV30 with TRBJ2-5; possible D gene TRBD2, 6 bases. V lost 4 bases and J 5 bases, leaving 14 bases between the germline ends. Germline V CDR1 and CDR2: GTSNPN, SVGIG (reference sequence). This CDR3 region has 13 residues. Written as DNA, the CDR3 is TGTGCCTGGATGGGGGGACTGGGGGAGACCCAGTACTTC. The encoded protein is CAWMGGLGETQYF.

The rearrangement links TRBV14 to TRBJ2-4; 7 positions agree with TRBD2. Germline loops: CDR1 SGHDN, CDR2 FVKESK. The CDR3 covers 14 residues. Trimming at V came to 1 base and at J to 7 bases, leaving 4 bases not matched to a gene. The CDR3 DNA follows: TGTGCCAGCAGCCAAGGCCTTAGCGGGAACATTCAGTACTTC. As protein: CASSQGLSGNIQYF.

The J gene is TRBJ2-7, the V gene TRBV10-3; TRBD1 is a possible D gene (6 bases). This CDR3 spans 14 amino acids. Germline assignment: CDR1 ENHRY and CDR2 SYGVKD. The V end was cut by 6 bases, the J end by 2 bases, with 14 bases between. The CDR3 nucleotides read TGTGCCATCAGCGGGACCGGGACAACCTACGAGCAGTACTTC. It specifies CAISGTGTTYEQYF.

The chain links TRBV7-9 to TRBJ2-7, with D tentatively TRBD2 (5 bases). The CDR3 runs 13 residues. The V end was cut by 5 bases, the J end by 1 base, with 9 bases between. CDR1 SEHNR and CDR2 FQNEAQ come from the germline V gene (reference sequence). CDR3 DNA: TGTGCCAGCAGCCCCGGGATTTCCTACGAGCAGTACTTC. It translates to CASSPGISYEQYF.

The rearrangement joins TRBV27 to TRBJ2-2, with 7 bases aligning to TRBD1. This CDR3 is 17 amino acids long. Germline loops: CDR1 MNHEY, CDR2 SMNVEV (reference sequence). V lost 3 bases and J lost 0; bases outside the gene matches: 7. CDR3 nucleotide sequence: TGTGCCAGCAGTTTGATCGCAACAGGGGCGAACACCGGGGAGCTGTTTTTT. Translated, it gives CASSLIATGANTGELFF.

The chain is built from TRBV7-2 and TRBJ2-7; 9 nucleotides line up with TRBD1. V lost 5 bases and J lost 2; bases outside the gene matches: 7. Germline CDR1 reads SGHTA; CDR2 reads FQGNSA. This CDR3 is built from 15 residues. DNA for the CDR3: TGTGCCAGCAGCGGCCCGGGACAGGGCCCCTACGAGCAGTACTTC. It encodes CASSGPGQGPYEQYF.

This chain joins TRBV11-3 and TRBJ2-7; D is unresolved. The CDR3 sequence is 15 residues long. Per germline, CDR1 SGHNT and CDR2 YENEEA. V shed 0 bases and J shed 2 bases, with 11 bases lying between them. CDR3 in DNA: TGTGCCAGCAGCTTAGATCGGTACAGAACCTACGAGCAGTACTTC. Its protein is CASSLDRYRTYEQYF.

This chain joins TRBV3-1 (or the pseudogene TRBV3-2) and TRBJ2-2; 12 nucleotides agree with TRBD2. CDR1 and CDR2 (germline): LGHDT, YNNKEL (reference sequence). This CDR3 is 16 amino acids long. V shed 5 bases, J shed 6 bases, and the junction held 7 bases outside the gene matches. CDR3 bases: TGTGCCAGCAGCAACGGACTAGCGGGGATAGCCGGGGAGCTGTTTTTT. Its protein product is CASSNGLAGIAGELFF.

The gene calls are TRBV7-2 and TRBJ2-5; 12 bases are a match to TRBD2. This CDR3 is 16 amino acids long. Germline V gives CDR1 SGHTA, CDR2 FQGNSA. Trimming removed 4 bases from V and 1 base from J; junction bases left unmatched: 4. CDR3 protein: CASSSASGRAQETQYF. The CDR3 nucleotides are TGTGCCAGCAGCTCCGCTAGCGGGAGGGCCCAAGAGACCCAGTACTTC.

This chain uses TRBV5-1 with TRBJ1-3; D call uncertain. The CDR3 sequence is 13 residues long. Germline V CDR1 and CDR2: SGHRS, YFSETQ. V was shortened by 4 bases and J by 4 bases, with 9 bases between the two germline ends. Written as DNA, the CDR3 is TGCGCCAGCAGCCAGGAAAAAGGAAACACCATATATTTT. This codes for CASSQEKGNTIYF.

The V gene is TRBV7-2, the J gene TRBJ2-1; 10 bases align to TRBD2. V lost 1 base, J lost 8 bases, and 11 bases stayed unmatched. Per the germline V gene, CDR1 is SGHTA and CDR2 is FQGNSA. The CDR3 is 17 residues long. The chain's CDR3 is CASSLEGGASGRHEQFF. In DNA form, the CDR3 reads TGTGCCAGCAGCTTAGAAGGGGGGGCTAGCGGGAGACATGAGCAGTTCTTC.

The chain joins TRBV10-3 to TRBJ1-3; a possible D gene is TRBD1 (5 bases). V was shortened by 1 base and J by 1 base, with 11 bases between the two germline ends. CDR1 ENHRY and CDR2 SYGVKD come from the germline V gene. The CDR3 is 16 residues long. The CDR3 nucleotides read TGTGCCATCAGTGAGTTTACGGGGGTTTCTGGAAACACCATATATTTT. This encodes CAISEFTGVSGNTIYF.

The J gene is TRBJ2-7, the V gene TRBV19; 8 bases are a match to TRBD2. The CDR3 has 14 amino acids. Trimming took 6 bases from V and 0 from J; bases not matched to a gene: 4. Germline V gives CDR1 LNHDA, CDR2 SQIVND (reference sequence). CDR3 in DNA: TGTGCCAGTAGCCGGGGGGGCTCCTCCTACGAGCAGTACTTC. Translated, it gives CASSRGGSSYEQYF.

In this sample, this clone turned up a few times. The CDR3 coding sequence is TGTGCCAGCAGTCGAATGACCGGGACAGGGAATTCACCCCTCCACTTT. Protein: CASSRMTGTGNSPLHF. The chain employs TRBV27 and TRBJ1-6; 9 nucleotides align to TRBD1. This CDR3 is built from 16 residues. The V gene's germline CDR1 is MNHEY and CDR2 SMNVEV (reference sequence). J lost 7 bases, V lost 5 bases, and 9 bases had no gene match.

The chain uses TRBV28 and TRBJ2-1, with 8 bases aligning to TRBD1. The CDR3 length is 14 residues. The germline CDR1 and CDR2 sequences are MDHEN and SYDVKM. Trimming at V came to 3 bases and at J to 7 bases, leaving 5 bases not matched to a gene. The CDR3 sequence: CASSFWQGANEQFF. For the CDR3, the DNA is TGTGCCAGCAGTTTCTGGCAGGGGGCGAATGAGCAGTTCTTC.

The CDR3 nucleotides are TGTGCCAGCAGCTTAGCGCTAGCCCATGAGCAGTTCTTC. It translates to CASSLALAHEQFF. The chain couples TRBV7-9 to TRBJ2-1, with D perhaps matching TRBD2 (5 bases). The CDR3 consists of 13 residues. Trimming left V 0 bases short and J 8 bases short, with 8 bases between. Germline loops: CDR1 SEHNR, CDR2 FQNEAQ (reference sequence).

The gene calls are TRBV5-8 and TRBJ2-7; TRBD2 matches 11 bases. Germline CDR1 and CDR2: SGHTS and YDEGEE. The junction had 8 bases not matched to a gene; V was cut back by 0 bases and J by 3 bases. The CDR3 consists of 17 residues. The CDR3 sequence is CASSLVSIAGGLYEQYF. For the CDR3, the DNA is TGTGCCAGCAGCTTGGTATCTATAGCGGGAGGGCTCTACGAGCAGTACTTC.

The chain recombines TRBV29-1 with TRBJ2-3; TRBD1 aligns across 10 bases. CDR3 length: 15 residues. CDR1 is SQVTM and CDR2 is ANQGSEA in the germline V gene. Trimming at V came to 3 bases and at J to 2 bases, leaving 5 bases not matched to a gene. The CDR3 DNA follows: TGCAGCGTTGACGGGGACAGGGGACCCACAGATACGCAGTATTTT. It yields the protein CSVDGDRGPTDTQYF.

The chain employs TRBV25-1 and TRBJ2-3, with TRBD1 matching 8 bases. Trimming took 4 bases from V and 6 from J; bases not matched to a gene: 6. Germline V gene data show CDR1 as MGHDK and CDR2 as SYGVNS. This CDR3 comprises 14 residues. This chain's CDR3 is CASSAQGASDTQYF. CDR3 sequence (DNA): TGTGCCAGCAGTGCCCAGGGGGCGTCTGATACGCAGTATTTT. Drawing the rest from reference TRBV25-1 and TRBJ2-3, the complete variable domain is EADIYQTPRYLVIGTGKKITLECSQTMGHDKMYWYQQDPGMELHLIHYSYGVNSTEKGDLSSESTVSRIRTEHFPLTLESARPSHTSQYLCASSAQGASDTQYFGPGTRLTVL.